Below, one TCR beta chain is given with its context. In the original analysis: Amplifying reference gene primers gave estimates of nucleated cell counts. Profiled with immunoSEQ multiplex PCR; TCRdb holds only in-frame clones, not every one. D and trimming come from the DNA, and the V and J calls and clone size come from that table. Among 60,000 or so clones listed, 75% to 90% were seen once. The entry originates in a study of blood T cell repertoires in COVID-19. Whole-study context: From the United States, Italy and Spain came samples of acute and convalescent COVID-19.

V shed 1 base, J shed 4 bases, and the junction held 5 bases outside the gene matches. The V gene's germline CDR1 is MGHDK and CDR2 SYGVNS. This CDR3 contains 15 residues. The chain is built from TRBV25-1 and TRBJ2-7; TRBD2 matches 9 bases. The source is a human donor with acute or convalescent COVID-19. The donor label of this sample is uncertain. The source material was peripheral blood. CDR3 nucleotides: TGTGCCAGCAGTGAATCTCTAGCGGGAAGGTACGAGCAGTACTTC. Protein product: CASSESLAGRYEQYF.